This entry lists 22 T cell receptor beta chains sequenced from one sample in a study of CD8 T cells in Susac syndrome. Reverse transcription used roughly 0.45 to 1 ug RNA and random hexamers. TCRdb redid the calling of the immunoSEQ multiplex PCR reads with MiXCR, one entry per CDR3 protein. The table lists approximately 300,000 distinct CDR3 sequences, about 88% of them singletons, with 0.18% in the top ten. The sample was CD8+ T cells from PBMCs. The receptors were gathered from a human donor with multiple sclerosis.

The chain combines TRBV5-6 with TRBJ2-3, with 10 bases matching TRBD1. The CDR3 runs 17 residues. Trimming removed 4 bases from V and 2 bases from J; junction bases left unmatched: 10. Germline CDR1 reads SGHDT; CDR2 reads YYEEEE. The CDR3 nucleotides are TGTGCCAGCAGCCCGTGGACAGGGGGGCACCTCACAGATACGCAGTATTTT. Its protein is CASSPWTGGHLTDTQYF. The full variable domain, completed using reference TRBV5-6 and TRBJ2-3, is DAGVTQSPTHLIKTRGQQVTLRCSPKSGHDTVSWYQQALGQGPQFIFQYYEEEERQRGNFPDRFSGHQFPNYSSELNVNALLLGDSALYLCASSPWTGGHLTDTQYFGPGTRLTVL.

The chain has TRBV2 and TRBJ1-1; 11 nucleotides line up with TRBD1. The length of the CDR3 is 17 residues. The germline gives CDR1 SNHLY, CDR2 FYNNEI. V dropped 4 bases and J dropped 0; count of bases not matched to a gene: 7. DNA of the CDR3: TGTGCCAGCAGTGCAGGGACAGGGGGTCCCCTGAACACTGAAGCTTTCTTT. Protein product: CASSAGTGGPLNTEAFF.

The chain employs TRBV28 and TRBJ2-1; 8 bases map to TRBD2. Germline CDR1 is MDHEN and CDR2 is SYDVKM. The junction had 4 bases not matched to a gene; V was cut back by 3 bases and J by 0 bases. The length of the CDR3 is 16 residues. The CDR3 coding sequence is TGTGCCAGCAGTTTTATCGGGACTAGCTCCTACAATGAGCAGTTCTTC. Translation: CASSFIGTSSYNEQFF.

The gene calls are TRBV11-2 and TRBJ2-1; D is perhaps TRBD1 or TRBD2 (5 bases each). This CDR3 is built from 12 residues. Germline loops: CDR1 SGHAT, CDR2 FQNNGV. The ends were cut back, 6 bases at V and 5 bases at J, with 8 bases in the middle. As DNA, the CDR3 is TGTGCCAGCAGGGGGGACCACAATGAGCAGTTCTTC. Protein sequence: CASRGDHNEQFF.

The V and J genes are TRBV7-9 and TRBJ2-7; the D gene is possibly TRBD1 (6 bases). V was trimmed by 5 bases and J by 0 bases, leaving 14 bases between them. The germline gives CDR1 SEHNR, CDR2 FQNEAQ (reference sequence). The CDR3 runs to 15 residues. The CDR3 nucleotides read TGTGCCAGCAGCGCATACAGGGAGAGCTCCTACGAGCAGTACTTC. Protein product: CASSAYRESSYEQYF.

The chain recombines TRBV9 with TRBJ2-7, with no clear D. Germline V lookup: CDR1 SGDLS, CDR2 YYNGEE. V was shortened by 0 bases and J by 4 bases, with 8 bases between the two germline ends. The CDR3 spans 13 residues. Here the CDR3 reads CASSVGSDYEQYF. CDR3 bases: TGTGCCAGCAGCGTAGGGAGCGATTACGAGCAGTACTTC.

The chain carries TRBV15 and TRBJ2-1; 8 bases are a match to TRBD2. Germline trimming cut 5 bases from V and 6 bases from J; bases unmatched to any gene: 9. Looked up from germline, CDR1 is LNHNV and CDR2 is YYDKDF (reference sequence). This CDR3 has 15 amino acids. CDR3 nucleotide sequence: TGTGCCACCAGCCTTGGTACTAGCGGAACCAATGAGCAGTTCTTC. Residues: CATSLGTSGTNEQFF. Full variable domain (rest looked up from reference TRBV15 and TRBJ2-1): DAMVIQNPRYQVTQFGKPVTLSCSQTLNHNVMYWYQQKSSQAPKLLFHYYDKDFNNEADTPDNFQSRRPNTSFCFLDIRSPGLGDTAMYLCATSLGTSGTNEQFFGPGTRLTVL.

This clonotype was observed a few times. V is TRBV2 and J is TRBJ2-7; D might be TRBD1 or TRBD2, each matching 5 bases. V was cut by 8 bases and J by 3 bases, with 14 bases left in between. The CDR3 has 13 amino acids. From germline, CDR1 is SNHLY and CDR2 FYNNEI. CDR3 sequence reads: CASEGQGNYEQYF. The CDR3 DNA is TGTGCCAGCGAGGGGCAAGGGAACTACGAGCAGTACTTC.

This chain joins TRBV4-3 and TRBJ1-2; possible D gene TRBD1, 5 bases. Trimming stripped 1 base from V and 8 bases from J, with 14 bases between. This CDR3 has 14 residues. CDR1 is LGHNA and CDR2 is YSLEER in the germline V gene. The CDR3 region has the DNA TGCGCCAGCAGCCAAGGGACCGGGGACTCGGGCTACACCTTC. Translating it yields CASSQGTGDSGYTF.

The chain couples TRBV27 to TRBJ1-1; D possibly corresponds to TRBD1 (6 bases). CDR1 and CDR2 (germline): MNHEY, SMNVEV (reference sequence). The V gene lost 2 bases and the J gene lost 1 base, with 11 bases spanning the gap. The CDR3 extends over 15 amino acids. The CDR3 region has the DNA TGTGCCAGCAGTTTAACACAGGGTGGGAACACTGAAGCTTTCTTT. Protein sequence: CASSLTQGGNTEAFF.

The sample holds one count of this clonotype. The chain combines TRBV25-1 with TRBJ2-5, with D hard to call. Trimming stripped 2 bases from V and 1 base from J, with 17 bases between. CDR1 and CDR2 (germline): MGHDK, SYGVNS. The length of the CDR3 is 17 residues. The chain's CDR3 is CASSEIRVQAIQETQYF. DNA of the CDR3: TGTGCCAGCAGTGAAATTCGGGTTCAGGCGATCCAAGAGACCCAGTACTTC.

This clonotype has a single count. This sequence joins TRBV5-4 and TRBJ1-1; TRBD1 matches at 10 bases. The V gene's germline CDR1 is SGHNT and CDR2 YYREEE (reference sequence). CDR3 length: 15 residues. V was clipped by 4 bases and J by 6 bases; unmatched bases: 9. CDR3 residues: CASSLGTGVGAEAFF. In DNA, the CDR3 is TGTGCCAGCAGCCTCGGGACAGGGGTCGGAGCTGAAGCTTTCTTT.

The CDR3 spells CAWSDGRRGYYEQYF. The CDR3 coding sequence is TGTGCCTGGAGTGATGGCAGGAGGGGGTACTACGAGCAGTACTTC. The V call is TRBV30, the J call TRBJ2-7, with D perhaps assigned TRBD1 or TRBD2 (6 bases each). Per the germline V gene, CDR1 is GTSNPN and CDR2 is SVGIG (reference sequence). V was pared by 1 base and J by 3 bases, with 16 bases between. CDR3 length: 15 amino acids.

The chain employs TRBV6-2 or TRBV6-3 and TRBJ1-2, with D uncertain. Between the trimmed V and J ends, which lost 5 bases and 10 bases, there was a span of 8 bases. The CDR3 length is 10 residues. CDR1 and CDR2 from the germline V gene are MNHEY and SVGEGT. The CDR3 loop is CASSDGSYTF. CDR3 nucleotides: TGTGCCAGCAGTGATGGGTCCTACACCTTC.

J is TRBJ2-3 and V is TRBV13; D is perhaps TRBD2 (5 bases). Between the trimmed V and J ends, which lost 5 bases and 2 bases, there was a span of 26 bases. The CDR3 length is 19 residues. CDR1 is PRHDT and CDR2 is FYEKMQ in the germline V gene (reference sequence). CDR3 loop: CASSAGYGSDSLYTDTQYF. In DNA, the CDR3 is TGTGCCAGCAGCGCCGGTTACGGGTCGGACTCTCTATACACAGATACGCAGTATTTT.

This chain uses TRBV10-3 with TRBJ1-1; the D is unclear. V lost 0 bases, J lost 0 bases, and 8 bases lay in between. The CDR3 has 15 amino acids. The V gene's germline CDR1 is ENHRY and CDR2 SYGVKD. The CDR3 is CAISESFQLNTEAFF. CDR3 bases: TGTGCCATCAGTGAGTCGTTTCAGCTGAACACTGAAGCTTTCTTT.

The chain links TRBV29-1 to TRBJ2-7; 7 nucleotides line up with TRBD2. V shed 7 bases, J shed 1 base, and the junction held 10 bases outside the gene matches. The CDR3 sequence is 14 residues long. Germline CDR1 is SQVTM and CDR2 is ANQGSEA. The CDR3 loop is CSAAQGSGSYEQYF. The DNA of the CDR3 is TGCAGCGCTGCCCAGGGTAGCGGGTCCTACGAGCAGTACTTC.

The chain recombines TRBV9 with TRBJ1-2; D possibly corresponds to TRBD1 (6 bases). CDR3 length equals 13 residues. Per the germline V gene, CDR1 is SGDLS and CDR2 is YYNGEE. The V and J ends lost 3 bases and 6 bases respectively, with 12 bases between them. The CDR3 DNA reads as TGTGCCAGCAGCGCGGACAGCGAACATGGCTACACCTTC. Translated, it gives CASSADSEHGYTF.

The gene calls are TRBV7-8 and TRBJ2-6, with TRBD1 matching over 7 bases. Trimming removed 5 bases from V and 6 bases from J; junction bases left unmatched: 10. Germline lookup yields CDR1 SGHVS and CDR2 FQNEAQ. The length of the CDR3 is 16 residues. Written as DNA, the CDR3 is TGTGCCAGCAGCCCCCGACAGGGTAGGCAGGCCAACGTCCTGACTTTC. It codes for CASSPRQGRQANVLTF. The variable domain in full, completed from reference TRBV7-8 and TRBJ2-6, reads GAGVSQSPRYKVAKRGQDVALRCDPISGHVSLFWYQQALGQGPEFLTYFQNEAQLDKSGLPSDRFFAERPEGSVSTLKIQRTQQEDSAVYLCASSPRQGRQANVLTFGAGSRLTVL.

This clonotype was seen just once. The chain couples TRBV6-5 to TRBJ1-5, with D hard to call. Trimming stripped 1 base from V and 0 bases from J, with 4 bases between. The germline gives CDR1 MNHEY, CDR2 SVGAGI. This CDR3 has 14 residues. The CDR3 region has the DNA TGTGCCAGCAGTTACTTAGGTAGCAATCAGCCCCAGCATTTT. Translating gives CASSYLGSNQPQHF.

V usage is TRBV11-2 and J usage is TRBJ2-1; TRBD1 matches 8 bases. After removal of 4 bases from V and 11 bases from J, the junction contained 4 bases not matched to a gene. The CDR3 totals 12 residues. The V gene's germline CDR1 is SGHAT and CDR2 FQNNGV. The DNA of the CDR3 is TGTGCCAGCAGCTACTCAGGGGGCCAGCAGTTCTTC. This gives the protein CASSYSGGQQFF.

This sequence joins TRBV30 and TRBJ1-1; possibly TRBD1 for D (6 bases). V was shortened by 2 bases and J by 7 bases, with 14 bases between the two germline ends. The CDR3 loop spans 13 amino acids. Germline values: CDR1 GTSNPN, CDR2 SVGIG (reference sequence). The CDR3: CAWSWQGPSEAFF. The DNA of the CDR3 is TGTGCCTGGAGTTGGCAGGGGCCAAGTGAAGCTTTCTTT.